The present entry profiles one TCR beta chain with its context. The data were taken from a study of blood T cell repertoires in COVID-19. Study at large: From the United States, Italy and Spain came samples of acute and convalescent COVID-19.

V gave up 5 bases and J gave up 6 bases; unmatched junction bases: 15. This CDR3 comprises 16 residues. CDR1 and CDR2 from the germline V gene are SEHNR and FQNEAQ (reference sequence). Original handling: Reference gene primer amplification in the assay estimated nucleated cell counts. TCRdb keeps only in-frame clones here, not all; method: immunoSEQ multiplex PCR. V and J calls and clone size are those listed in that table; D and trimming were worked out from the DNA. The table records under 200,000 clones, around 90% of them present only once. This receptor was obtained from a man aged 60 to 69 with active or convalescent COVID-19. This chain connects TRBV7-9 to TRBJ1-2, with 7 bases lining up with TRBD1. Material for sequencing was peripheral blood. Here the CDR3 reads CASSSLDRVNRDGYTF. DNA of the CDR3: TGTGCCAGCAGCAGCCTCGACAGGGTTAATAGGGATGGCTACACCTTC.